The 23 T cell receptor beta chains below come from one sample, sequenced in a study of PD-1 blockade in classical Hodgkin lymphoma. The sample's time point: newly diagnosed, previously untreated cHL patient sample. Profiling relied on immunoSEQ multiplex PCR, and the TCRdb table lists in-frame clones only, not all of them. Here the sample spans 25,000 to 30,000 clones, approximately 89% being singletons. The sequencing input was peripheral blood mononuclear cells (PBMCs). The receptors shown here come from a human donor with classical Hodgkin lymphoma.

The chain recombines TRBV28 with TRBJ1-5; tentative D call: TRBD1 (6 bases). Trimming took 4 bases from V and 2 from J, leaving 9 bases between them. Looked up from germline, CDR1 is MDHEN and CDR2 is SYDVKM. CDR3 length: 14 amino acids. The CDR3 loop is CASSSDRRNQPQHF. CDR3 DNA: TGTGCCAGCAGTTCGGACAGACGCAATCAGCCCCAGCATTTT. The complete variable domain, with remaining parts taken from reference TRBV28 and TRBJ1-5, reads DVKVTQSSRYLVKRTGEKVFLECVQDMDHENMFWYRQDPGLGLRLIYFSYDVKMKEKGDIPEGYSVSREKKERFSLILESASTNQTSMYLCASSSDRRNQPQHFGDGTRLSIL.

In regard to this clone: Other DNA sequences within the sample encode an identical CDR3. V usage is TRBV27 and J usage is TRBJ1-2; 8 bases line up with TRBD1. V was clipped by 8 bases and J by 0 bases; unmatched bases: 2. Germline V gene data show CDR1 as MNHEY and CDR2 as SMNVEV (reference sequence). The CDR3 spans 13 residues. The CDR3 sequence is CASRTGSNYGYTF. Written as DNA, the CDR3 is TGTGCCAGCCGGACAGGGTCTAACTATGGCTACACCTTC.

The chain joins TRBV25-1 to TRBJ2-3; TRBD1 or TRBD2 may be the D gene (5 bases each). CDR3 size: 14 residues. Germline V lookup: CDR1 MGHDK, CDR2 SYGVNS. V lost 2 bases, J lost 7 bases, and 13 bases lay in between. Here the CDR3 reads CASSEGGGTNTQYF. The DNA of the CDR3 is TGTGCCAGCAGTGAAGGGGGTGGGACGAATACGCAGTATTTT. Combining the CDR3 with reference TRBV25-1 and TRBJ2-3 gives the whole variable domain EADIYQTPRYLVIGTGKKITLECSQTMGHDKMYWYQQDPGMELHLIHYSYGVNSTEKGDLSSESTVSRIRTEHFPLTLESARPSHTSQYLCASSEGGGTNTQYFGPGTRLTVL.

This clone was seen only a few times. V usage is TRBV7-6 and J usage is TRBJ2-7, with 13 positions matching TRBD2. Germline CDR1 and CDR2: SGHVS and FNYEAQ. The V gene end was trimmed by 7 bases and the J gene end by 0 bases; junction bases not matched to a gene: 12. The CDR3 runs 18 residues. CDR3 residues: CASTPGTSGISYSYEQYF. In DNA form, the CDR3 reads TGTGCCAGCACCCCCGGGACTAGCGGGATCTCGTACTCCTACGAGCAGTACTTC.

CDR3 residues: CASSIGQGGPTDTQYF. Here the CDR3 DNA reads TGTGCCAGTAGTATAGGGCAGGGAGGGCCCACAGATACGCAGTATTTT. This rearrangement joins TRBV19 to TRBJ2-3; 7 bases match TRBD2. The CDR3 extends over 16 amino acids. CDR1 and CDR2 (germline): LNHDA, SQIVND (reference sequence). With 1 base clipped from V and 2 bases from J, the junction kept 6 bases outside the gene matches.

The chain carries TRBV7-6 and TRBJ2-3, with D possibly being TRBD1 (5 bases). Deletions cut 2 bases from V and 8 bases from J, with 11 bases between. The length of the CDR3 is 13 residues. Germline V gives CDR1 SGHVS, CDR2 FNYEAQ. DNA of the CDR3: TGTGCCAGCAGCTTATCCAGGGAAGGTACGCAGTATTTT. Translation gives CASSLSREGTQYF.

The chain links TRBV5-1 to TRBJ2-5; unclear D gene. There are 13 residues in the CDR3. Germline V gene lookup returns CDR1 SGHRS and CDR2 YFSETQ. Deletions cut 4 bases from V and 5 bases from J, with 12 bases between. CDR3 region: CASSPSELETQYF. The CDR3 coding sequence is TGCGCCAGCAGCCCTAGTGAACTGGAGACCCAGTACTTC.

About this clone: Other nucleotide sequences in the sample specify the same CDR3. This chain links TRBV4-3 with TRBJ2-1; either TRBD1 or TRBD2 may fit D (5 bases each). CDR1 and CDR2 (germline): LGHNA, YSLEER. The CDR3 runs 15 residues. Between the trimmed V and J ends, which lost 0 bases and 4 bases, there was a span of 10 bases. Written as DNA, the CDR3 is TGCGCCAGCAGCCAAGACTCCGGGACGTACAATGAGCAGTTCTTC. As protein: CASSQDSGTYNEQFF.

This clone appeared a single time. The rearrangement uses TRBV7-2 and TRBJ1-2; D gene unclear. In germline, CDR1 is SGHTA, CDR2 FQGNSA. The V gene lost 2 bases and the J gene lost 1 base, with 14 bases spanning the gap. CDR3 length: 16 amino acids. CDR3 bases: TGTGCCAGCAGCTTAACGGGAAGGGCAAGTAACTATGGCTACACCTTC. Translating gives CASSLTGRASNYGYTF.

The gene calls are TRBV28 and TRBJ2-7; no clear D gene. The CDR3 is made up of 14 amino acids. The germline CDR1 and CDR2 sequences are MDHEN and SYDVKM. Trimming pared 2 bases from V and 5 bases from J, leaving 13 bases between. CDR3 amino acids: CASSLGPPVNEQYF. The CDR3 DNA is TGTGCCAGCAGTTTAGGTCCGCCGGTCAACGAGCAGTACTTC.

The gene calls are TRBV19 and TRBJ1-5, with 8 bases aligning to TRBD1. Germline loops: CDR1 LNHDA, CDR2 SQIVND (reference sequence). This CDR3 contains 13 residues. Unmatched junction bases numbered 8, after V lost 10 bases and J lost 6 bases. The CDR3 spells CATAGQGAQPQHF. The CDR3 DNA is TGTGCCACCGCCGGACAGGGAGCTCAGCCCCAGCATTTT. Drawing the rest from reference TRBV19 and TRBJ1-5, the complete variable domain is DGGITQSPKYLFRKEGQNVTLSCEQNLNHDAMYWYRQDPGQGLRLIYYSQIVNDFQKGDIAEGYSVSREKKESFPLTVTSAQKNPTAFYLCATAGQGAQPQHFGDGTRLSIL.

The rearrangement links TRBV5-1 to TRBJ2-7, with 7 bases matching TRBD2. Unmatched junction bases numbered 2, after V lost 1 base and J lost 4 bases. CDR1 is SGHRS, CDR2 YFSETQ, per germline. CDR3 length: 13 residues. For the CDR3, the DNA is TGCGCCAGCAGCTTGTCGGGGGGTTACGAGCAGTACTTC. Its translation: CASSLSGGYEQYF.

In its sample, this clone was seen once. DNA for the CDR3: TGCGCCAGCGGTACAGGGAGTGGCGATACGCAGTATTTT. Translation gives CASGTGSGDTQYF. The chain combines TRBV5-1 with TRBJ2-3; tentative D call: TRBD1 (6 bases). The V end lost 7 bases, the J end lost 6 bases, and 15 bases lay between the germline ends. From germline, CDR1 is SGHRS and CDR2 YFSETQ. The CDR3 loop spans 13 amino acids.

The DNA of the CDR3 is TGTGCCAGTAGTAATGGCGGGATGGTGGGGGAGCTGTTTTTT. It encodes CASSNGGMVGELFF. The chain employs TRBV19 and TRBJ2-2, with a possible D match to TRBD2 (6 bases). Germline CDR1 LNHDA, CDR2 SQIVND (reference sequence). V shed 4 bases and J shed 8 bases, with 14 bases lying between them. The CDR3 runs 14 residues.

This chain links TRBV28 with TRBJ2-2; TRBD1 agrees at 7 bases. In germline, CDR1 is MDHEN, CDR2 SYDVKM. V shed 11 bases and J 2 bases; nucleotides not matched to a gene: 5. The CDR3 runs to 13 residues. The CDR3 sequence is CASQGRNTGELFF. CDR3 in DNA: TGTGCCTCACAGGGGCGAAACACCGGGGAGCTGTTTTTT.

This rearrangement joins TRBV2 to TRBJ2-2; no definite D call. The CDR3 covers 14 residues. Per germline, CDR1 SNHLY and CDR2 FYNNEI. V lost 6 bases and J 2 bases, leaving 10 bases between the germline ends. CDR3 region: CASRPGLNTGELFF. The CDR3 DNA is TGTGCCAGCAGGCCGGGCCTCAACACCGGGGAGCTGTTTTTT. The full variable domain, with the rest looked up from reference TRBV2 and TRBJ2-2, is EPEVTQTPSHQVTQMGQEVILRCVPISNHLYFYWYRQILGQKVEFLVSFYNNEISEKSEIFDDQFSVERPDGSNFTLKIRSTKLEDSAMYFCASRPGLNTGELFFGEGSRLTVL.

This clone showed up just a few times. V and J are TRBV10-3 and TRBJ2-7, with D unclear. CDR3 length: 11 amino acids. Germline V gives CDR1 ENHRY, CDR2 SYGVKD. Trimming removed 6 bases from V and 0 bases from J, with 3 bases in between. The CDR3 loop is CAISPSYEQYF. CDR3 bases: TGTGCCATCAGCCCCTCCTACGAGCAGTACTTC.

This clone was seen a handful of times. The chain links TRBV27 to TRBJ1-5; D remains ambiguous. This CDR3 contains 14 residues. Trimming pared 2 bases from V and 0 bases from J, leaving 5 bases between. Germline V gene sequence: CDR1 MNHEY, CDR2 SMNVEV (reference sequence). The chain's CDR3 is CASSLGDSNQPQHF. CDR3 sequence (DNA): TGTGCCAGCAGTTTAGGGGATAGCAATCAGCCCCAGCATTTT.

J is TRBJ2-1 and V is TRBV7-9, with D perhaps TRBD1 (5 bases). V lost 6 bases to trimming and J lost 2 bases, with 17 bases between them. Germline CDR1 reads SEHNR; CDR2 reads FQNEAQ (reference sequence). CDR3 size: 16 residues. CDR3 loop: CASRPLGAAPYNEQFF. CDR3 bases: TGTGCCAGCAGACCCCTTGGGGCCGCCCCCTACAATGAGCAGTTCTTC.

The chain is built from TRBV14 and TRBJ2-1; 9 bases are shared with TRBD2. CDR3 length equals 15 residues. J was trimmed by 4 bases and V by 4 bases; bases with no gene match: 5. Germline values: CDR1 SGHDN, CDR2 FVKESK. CDR3 protein: CASSPGLALYNEQFF. CDR3 bases: TGTGCCAGCAGCCCTGGACTAGCGCTGTACAATGAGCAGTTCTTC. The full variable domain, completed using reference TRBV14 and TRBJ2-1, is EAGVTQFPSHSVIEKGQTVTLRCDPISGHDNLYWYRRVMGKEIKFLLHFVKESKQDESGMPNNRFLAERTGGTYSTLKVQPAELEDSGVYFCASSPGLALYNEQFFGPGTRLTVL.

The genes are TRBV5-5 and TRBJ2-5; no reliable D call. Germline CDR1 SGHKS, CDR2 YYEKEE (reference sequence). V was shortened by 0 bases and J by 1 base, with 10 bases between the two germline ends. The length of the CDR3 is 15 residues. Here the CDR3 DNA reads TGTGCCAGCAGCTTGGTATCCGGCGGCCAAGAGACCCAGTACTTC. Residues: CASSLVSGGQETQYF.

V is TRBV28 and J is TRBJ1-1; maybe TRBD1 (6 bases). This CDR3 contains 13 residues. V gave up 7 bases and J gave up 7 bases, with 16 bases separating them. The V gene's germline CDR1 is MDHEN and CDR2 SYDVKM. CDR3 protein: CASTQRGAGEAFF. In nucleotides, the CDR3 is TGTGCCAGCACCCAACGGGGGGCTGGTGAAGCTTTCTTT.

The chain carries TRBV29-1 and TRBJ1-2; tentative D call: TRBD1 (6 bases). Germline-derived CDR1 and CDR2 are SQVTM and ANQGSEA. The CDR3 sequence is 12 residues long. V dropped 4 bases and J dropped 5 bases, with 11 bases sitting between them. The CDR3 DNA reads as TGCAGCGTTGGGACAGACCGATATGGCTACACCTTC. Translated: CSVGTDRYGYTF. Using reference TRBV29-1 and TRBJ1-2 for the parts outside the CDR3, the full variable domain is SAVISQKPSRDICQRGTSLTIQCQVDSQVTMMFWYRQQPGQSLTLIATANQGSEATYESGFVIDKFPISRPNLTFSTLTVSNMSPEDSSIYLCSVGTDRYGYTFGSGTRLTVV.